A single sample gave rise to the 31 T cell receptor beta chains below, sequenced in a study of cytomegalovirus exposure and HLA in healthy donors. Both 60 Vbeta primers and 13 Jbeta primers went into the PCR. Sequenced by immunoSEQ multiplex PCR; TCRdb stores in-frame clones only, minus some. The sample has some 200,000 clones, approximately 88% seen once. The sequenced sample was PBMCs. The receptors come from a boy aged 2 to 10 in good health and CMV-seronegative.

V is TRBV15 and J is TRBJ1-4; D possibly corresponds to TRBD1 (5 bases). The germline V gene encodes CDR1 LNHNV and CDR2 YYDKDF (reference sequence). The CDR3 extends over 15 amino acids. The V and J ends lost 5 bases and 8 bases respectively, with 18 bases between them. The DNA of the CDR3 is TGTGCCACCAGCTTAGAGGACACCGCCATGGAAAAACTGTTTTTT. It translates to CATSLEDTAMEKLFF.

Remarks on this clone: At one end, the junction sequence differs from germline, possibly due to a read error. This chain uses TRBV5-1 with TRBJ1-2; D call uncertain. Germline lookup yields CDR1 SGHRS and CDR2 YFSETQ. CDR3 length: 12 residues. CDR3: CASFGDNYGYPF. The CDR3 region has the DNA TGCGCCAGCTTCGGGGATAACTATGGCTACCCCTTC.

This chain links TRBV18 with TRBJ1-3; D remains unclear. CDR1 and CDR2 (germline): KGHSH, LQKENI. V lost 4 bases and J lost 4, with 14 bases in between. The CDR3 is made up of 15 amino acids. CDR3 DNA sequence: TGTGCCAGCTCACAATCGACTAGTTCCGGAAACACCATATATTTT. This gives the protein CASSQSTSSGNTIYF.

The chain employs TRBV7-8 and TRBJ1-2; 7 bases agree with TRBD1. This CDR3 contains 15 residues. V shed 1 base, J shed 2 bases, and the junction held 4 bases outside the gene matches. The germline gives CDR1 SGHVS, CDR2 FQNEAQ. CDR3 DNA sequence: TGTGCCAGCAGCTTAGTCCAGGGGGAGAACTATGGCTACACCTTC. Translated: CASSLVQGENYGYTF.

The rearrangement links TRBV6-1 to TRBJ2-7; D uncertain. CDR1 MNHNS and CDR2 SASEGT come from the germline V gene. The ends were cut back, 0 bases at V and 5 bases at J, with 8 bases in the middle. This CDR3 has 13 residues. CDR3 region: CASSEALGDEQYF. The CDR3 DNA reads as TGTGCCAGCAGTGAAGCGCTGGGCGACGAGCAGTACTTC.

The rearrangement uses TRBV4-2 and TRBJ1-2; weak D call: TRBD1 (6 bases). This CDR3 comprises 16 residues. V was shortened by 5 bases and J by 4 bases, with 20 bases between the two germline ends. The V gene's germline CDR1 is LGHNA and CDR2 YNFKEQ. This CDR3 is CASSGGILQGSYGYTF. CDR3 nucleotides: TGTGCCAGCAGCGGCGGTATCCTACAGGGTTCCTATGGCTACACCTTC.

The chain joins TRBV11-2 to TRBJ2-1, with 8 bases aligning to TRBD2. Germline V CDR1 and CDR2: SGHAT, FQNNGV. The V gene end was trimmed by 1 base and the J gene end by 3 bases; junction bases not matched to a gene: 5. The CDR3 has 16 amino acids. CDR3 nucleotides: TGTGCCAGCAGCTTAGTACGGGAGGGCTTCTACAATGAGCAGTTCTTC. Its protein product is CASSLVREGFYNEQFF.

V usage is TRBV25-1 and J usage is TRBJ1-1; no definite D call. The V end was cut by 2 bases, the J end by 5 bases, with 9 bases between. The germline V gene has CDR1 MGHDK and CDR2 SYGVNS. CDR3 size: 13 residues. CDR3 amino acids: CASSEGVQTEAFF. CDR3 nucleotides: TGTGCCAGCAGTGAAGGCGTACAGACTGAAGCTTTCTTT.

The chain combines TRBV6-6 with TRBJ2-2, with 7 positions matching TRBD2. The ends lost 7 bases at V and 1 base at J; junction bases unmatched: 6. CDR1 is MNHNY, CDR2 SVGAGI, per germline (reference sequence). This CDR3 contains 15 residues. The CDR3 loop reads CASTPGGLNTGELFF. DNA of the CDR3: TGTGCCAGCACTCCCGGGGGGTTGAACACCGGGGAGCTGTTTTTT.

This chain uses TRBV7-9 with TRBJ1-6, with 11 bases that match TRBD1. CDR1 is SEHNR, CDR2 FQNEAQ, per germline (reference sequence). The junction had 11 bases not matched to a gene; V was cut back by 5 bases and J by 8 bases. The CDR3 sequence is 17 residues long. The CDR3 DNA reads as TGTGCCAGCAGCACCTGGGACAGGGGGTTTTATGATTCACCCCTCCACTTT. The encoded protein is CASSTWDRGFYDSPLHF.

V and J are TRBV2 and TRBJ1-2; perhaps TRBD1 as D (5 bases). V was clipped by 10 bases and J by 7 bases, with 16 bases between them. CDR3 length: 12 amino acids. Per the germline V gene, CDR1 is SNHLY and CDR2 is FYNNEI. CDR3 sequence reads: CATPGGESGYTF. The CDR3 region has the DNA TGTGCCACCCCAGGAGGGGAGAGTGGCTACACCTTC.

This rearrangement joins TRBV7-8 to TRBJ1-4; TRBD1 matches 9 bases. The CDR3 runs to 15 residues. The germline gives CDR1 SGHVS, CDR2 FQNEAQ. Losses at the gene ends were 5 bases for V and 7 bases for J; bases not matched to a gene: 8. As DNA, the CDR3 is TGTGCCAGCAGCGGCCGGGACAGGGAGGGTGAAAAACTGTTTTTT. This encodes CASSGRDREGEKLFF.

As regards this clone: The identical CDR3 is also encoded by other nucleotide sequences in the sample. The V and J genes are TRBV6-5 and TRBJ1-2; D is possibly TRBD1 (6 bases). Trimming stripped 0 bases from V and 9 bases from J, with 11 bases between. This CDR3 has 13 residues. Germline V gene lookup returns CDR1 MNHEY and CDR2 SVGAGI. CDR3 in amino acids: CASSYSGGLSYTF. The CDR3 nucleotides read TGTGCCAGCAGTTACTCTGGGGGCCTTAGCTACACCTTC.

The count of this clone is one. The chain carries TRBV6-4 and TRBJ1-1, with TRBD1 matching over 8 bases. Trimming at V came to 6 bases and at J to 7 bases, leaving 7 bases not matched to a gene. This CDR3 is 13 amino acids long. The V gene's germline CDR1 is MRHNA and CDR2 SNTAGT. The CDR3 coding sequence is TGTGCCAGCAGCGAAAGGACAGGGAGTGAAGCTTTCTTT. This gives the protein CASSERTGSEAFF.

The rearrangement uses TRBV6-5 and TRBJ2-2; D is perhaps TRBD1 (6 bases). The germline gives CDR1 MNHEY, CDR2 SVGAGI. The V end was cut by 2 bases, the J end by 4 bases, with 11 bases between. The CDR3 has 15 residues. The CDR3 nucleotides read TGTGCCAGCAGTTACGAACAGGGAACCACCGGGGAGCTGTTTTTT. Translated: CASSYEQGTTGELFF.

This chain uses TRBV6-1 with TRBJ1-1, with TRBD1 as a possible D gene (6 bases). Per the germline V gene, CDR1 is MNHNS and CDR2 is SASEGT. This CDR3 comprises 12 residues. V lost 7 bases to trimming and J lost 2 bases, with 8 bases between them. The CDR3 spells CASKGVNTEAFF. The DNA of the CDR3 is TGTGCCAGCAAGGGGGTTAACACTGAAGCTTTCTTT.

This clone was detected only a few times. This rearrangement joins TRBV9 to TRBJ1-6, with 7 bases aligning to TRBD1. V was pared by 3 bases and J by 6 bases, with 6 bases of the junction left unmatched. There are 15 residues in the CDR3. CDR1 and CDR2 from the germline V gene are SGDLS and YYNGEE. The CDR3 nucleotides are TGTGCCAGCAGCGGACCGGGACAGAGTAATTCACCCCTCCACTTT. Translation gives CASSGPGQSNSPLHF.

J is TRBJ1-1 and V is TRBV5-1, with a possible D match to TRBD1 (6 bases). The CDR3 spans 16 residues. Per germline, CDR1 SGHRS and CDR2 YFSETQ. V was shortened by 5 bases and J by 1 base, with 18 bases between the two germline ends. The CDR3 bases are TGCGCCAGCAGACTAATGGAACAGGGCCCGAACACTGAAGCTTTCTTT. Encoded protein: CASRLMEQGPNTEAFF.

The genes are TRBV11-2 and TRBJ1-1; 9 bases agree with TRBD1. This CDR3 comprises 16 residues. V was pared by 2 bases and J by 6 bases, with 10 bases of the junction left unmatched. Per germline, CDR1 SGHAT and CDR2 FQNNGV. The CDR3 bases are TGTGCCAGCAGCTTATGGCCACAGGGGGCCACTTCTGAAGCTTTCTTT. Translation gives CASSLWPQGATSEAFF.

The chain employs TRBV5-6 and TRBJ2-5; D may be TRBD1 (5 bases). The germline V and J ends were trimmed by 2 bases and 2 bases, with 13 bases remaining between them. Germline V gene lookup returns CDR1 SGHDT and CDR2 YYEEEE. The CDR3 consists of 15 residues. CDR3 nucleotides: TGTGCCAGCAGCTTTCGTGTAAGACAGCAAGAGACCCAGTACTTC. This encodes CASSFRVRQQETQYF.

The chain employs TRBV7-8 and TRBJ2-2, with D hard to call. The CDR3 totals 13 residues. Germline loops: CDR1 SGHVS, CDR2 FQNEAQ. V was pared by 4 bases and J by 6 bases, with 9 bases between. CDR3 sequence: CASSSDWPGELFF. CDR3 in DNA: TGTGCCAGCAGCTCTGACTGGCCCGGGGAGCTGTTTTTT.

The rearrangement joins TRBV4-1 to TRBJ2-1, with 13 bases identical to TRBD2. Losses at the gene ends were 3 bases for V and 6 bases for J; bases not matched to a gene: 5. Germline V gene sequence: CDR1 MGHRA, CDR2 YSYEKL. This CDR3 has 16 residues. CDR3 coding DNA: TGCGCCAGCAGCCAGACCGGGACTAGCGGGGCCAATGAGCAGTTCTTC. Translation gives CASSQTGTSGANEQFF.

The chain carries TRBV29-1 and TRBJ2-5; D remains unclear. This CDR3 is built from 12 residues. V was clipped by 7 bases and J by 1 base, with 10 bases between them. Per the germline V gene, CDR1 is SQVTM and CDR2 is ANQGSEA. The CDR3 nucleotides read TGCAGCGCTGCTCTCAGCCAAGAGACCCAGTACTTC. Amino acids: CSAALSQETQYF.

The rearrangement joins TRBV11-3 to TRBJ2-2, with TRBD1 matching over 8 bases. Germline V CDR1 and CDR2: SGHNT, YENEEA. V lost 5 bases and J lost 3; bases outside the gene matches: 2. The CDR3 length is 14 residues. The CDR3 DNA reads as TGTGCCAGCAGCCCACAGGGGGACACCGGGGAGCTGTTTTTT. This encodes CASSPQGDTGELFF.

The sample holds one count of this clone. The chain links TRBV10-3 to TRBJ2-3; 14 bases match TRBD2. Trimming took 3 bases from V and 4 from J; bases not matched to a gene: 9. Germline V lookup: CDR1 ENHRY, CDR2 SYGVKD. This CDR3 spans 18 amino acids. CDR3 in DNA: TGTGCCATCAGTGACGGGGGGACTAGCGGGGGATTAGCAGATACGCAGTATTTT. As protein: CAISDGGTSGGLADTQYF.

This clone was recorded only once. V usage is TRBV4-2 and J usage is TRBJ1-1; 9 positions agree with TRBD1. With V trimmed by 4 bases and J by 11 bases, 26 bases remained unmatched. Germline values: CDR1 LGHNA, CDR2 YNFKEQ. The CDR3 is 19 amino acids. The CDR3 coding sequence is TGTGCCAGCAGCCTCCAACCCGCGTCGGACAGGGGTTTGGGGGTGGAGGCTTTCTTT. Protein product: CASSLQPASDRGLGVEAFF.

This clone was seen a handful of times. V usage is TRBV6-1 and J usage is TRBJ1-6; 8 bases align to TRBD1. The CDR3 has 15 residues. Trimming cost V 1 base and J 7 bases; bases outside gene matches: 3. The germline gives CDR1 MNHNS, CDR2 SASEGT. DNA of the CDR3: TGTGCCAGCAGTGAAGAGACAGGGGACAATTCACCCCTCCACTTT. This translates into CASSEETGDNSPLHF.

The chain links TRBV7-4 to TRBJ2-3; 9 nucleotides align to TRBD2. Germline assignment: CDR1 SGHVT and CDR2 SQSDAQ. Trimming cost V 3 bases and J 6 bases; bases outside gene matches: 19. This CDR3 is 19 amino acids long. CDR3 nucleotides: TGTGCCAGCAGCTTGGATGGGGGGCGGCTAGCGGGGCTTGCGGATACGCAGTATTTT. Residues: CASSLDGGRLAGLADTQYF. Together with reference TRBV7-4 and TRBJ2-3, the CDR3 gives the full variable domain: GAGVSQSPRYKVAKRGRDVALRCDSISGHVTLYWYRQTLGQGSEVLTYSQSDAQRDKSGRPSGRFSAERPERSVSTLKIQRTEQGDSAVYLCASSLDGGRLAGLADTQYFGPGTRLTVL.

This clone occurred once. The rearrangement links TRBV9 to TRBJ1-3; TRBD1 matches 8 bases. Per the germline V gene, CDR1 is SGDLS and CDR2 is YYNGEE. The CDR3 loop spans 19 amino acids. The V segment lost 3 bases and the J segment 3 bases; nucleotides outside the gene matches: 17. CDR3 sequence reads: CASSAFHTDQGARGNTIYF. In DNA, the CDR3 is TGTGCCAGCAGCGCTTTTCATACAGATCAGGGGGCTCGTGGAAACACCATATATTTT.

This sequence joins TRBV7-9 and TRBJ2-7; D gene unclear. CDR1 is SEHNR and CDR2 is FQNEAQ in the germline V gene (reference sequence). The V and J ends lost 2 bases and 2 bases respectively, with 16 bases between them. The CDR3 runs to 16 residues. CDR3 region: CASSLSEQYFTYEQYF. The DNA for the CDR3 is TGTGCCAGCAGCTTAAGTGAACAGTACTTCACCTACGAGCAGTACTTC.

The V and J genes are TRBV18 and TRBJ1-1; 8 bases agree with TRBD1. There are 16 residues in the CDR3. With 3 bases clipped from V and 0 bases from J, the junction kept 6 bases outside the gene matches. Germline V gene sequence: CDR1 KGHSH, CDR2 LQKENI. CDR3 protein: CASSPQGQDMNTEAFF. The CDR3 nucleotides are TGTGCCAGCTCACCCCAGGGACAGGATATGAACACTGAAGCTTTCTTT. The complete variable domain, with remaining parts taken from reference TRBV18 and TRBJ1-1, reads NAGVMQNPRHLVRRRGQEARLRCSPMKGHSHVYWYRQLPEEGLKFMVYLQKENIIDESGMPKERFSAEFPKEGPSILRIQQVVRGDSAAYFCASSPQGQDMNTEAFFGQGTRLTVV.